This T cell receptor (beta chain) was sequenced for a study of T cells expressing NK-cell markers. Germline CDR1 SGHDN, CDR2 FVKESK. The CDR3 runs 17 residues. Reprocessing the 5' RACE reads, TCRdb reports a single entry for every CDR3 protein and omits DNA. The sample features about 460,000 distinct CDR3 sequences, with 1.4% in its top ten. Sequenced sample: blood T cells: a sorted CD56 or NKG2C T cell subset, CD4+ or CD8+ T cells, or bulk PBMC T cells (not recorded which). This receptor was taken from a woman between 45 and 65 years old in good health. The chain links TRBV14 to TRBJ2-3; lacking DNA, the TRBD2 call made by TCRdb goes unchecked. The CDR3 is CASSQDPDGRNTDTQYF.